One and the same sample provided the 29 T cell receptor beta chains below, sequenced in a study of cytomegalovirus exposure and HLA in healthy donors. The PCR made use of 60 Vbeta and 13 Jbeta primers. Assay used: immunoSEQ multiplex PCR; TCRdb lists only in-frame clones, some missing. The sample carries approximately 220,000 clones, less than 85% recorded once. Source material: PBMCs. The receptors were gathered from a man younger than 35 in good health and CMV-seronegative.

This clone showed up just once. The genes are TRBV12-5 and TRBJ2-3, with D possibly matching TRBD2 (5 bases). V dropped 2 bases and J dropped 0 bases, with 6 bases sitting between them. Germline V lookup: CDR1 LGHNT, CDR2 FRNRAP. The CDR3 runs 14 residues. This CDR3 reads CASGLRDSTDTQYF. CDR3 bases: TGTGCTAGTGGTTTGCGGGATAGCACAGATACGCAGTATTTT.

This chain joins TRBV18 and TRBJ2-2; D may be TRBD1 (6 bases). The CDR3 length is 17 residues. Looked up from germline, CDR1 is KGHSH and CDR2 is LQKENI. Trimming removed 0 bases from V and 4 bases from J, with 15 bases in between. As DNA, the CDR3 is TGTGCCAGCTCACCACCGGGGGCGTCTACTTTCACCGGGGAGCTGTTTTTT. It specifies CASSPPGASTFTGELFF.

The chain combines TRBV4-1 with TRBJ1-4; D uncertain. There are 15 residues in the CDR3. The V and J ends lost 5 bases and 3 bases respectively, with 13 bases between them. The germline V gene has CDR1 MGHRA and CDR2 YSYEKL. CDR3 protein: CASSWNPGANEKLFF. DNA of the CDR3: TGCGCCAGCAGCTGGAATCCGGGTGCTAATGAAAAACTGTTTTTT.

V is TRBV5-8 and J is TRBJ1-1; D gene unclear. Germline values: CDR1 SGHTS, CDR2 YDEGEE. Trimming stripped 2 bases from V and 0 bases from J, with 14 bases between. The CDR3 has 16 residues. The CDR3, as DNA: TGTGCCAGCAGCTTTGTGCAGCGAGCCTTGAACACTGAAGCTTTCTTT. As protein: CASSFVQRALNTEAFF.

The chain combines TRBV25-1 with TRBJ2-2, with 10 positions matching TRBD2. J was trimmed by 7 bases and V by 2 bases; bases with no gene match: 4. The CDR3 has 15 amino acids. Germline V CDR1 and CDR2: MGHDK, SYGVNS. This CDR3 is CASSEPSGRGGELFF. CDR3 DNA: TGTGCCAGCAGTGAACCCAGCGGGAGGGGCGGGGAGCTGTTTTTT. Drawing the rest from reference TRBV25-1 and TRBJ2-2, the complete variable domain is EADIYQTPRYLVIGTGKKITLECSQTMGHDKMYWYQQDPGMELHLIHYSYGVNSTEKGDLSSESTVSRIRTEHFPLTLESARPSHTSQYLCASSEPSGRGGELFFGEGSRLTVL.

The table lists this clone with a count of one. The rearrangement uses TRBV27 and TRBJ2-1; D not certain. V lost 3 bases, J lost 4 bases, and 7 bases lay in between. The CDR3 totals 13 residues. Looked up from germline, CDR1 is MNHEY and CDR2 is SMNVEV (reference sequence). The CDR3 sequence: CASSLTEYNEQFF. In DNA form, the CDR3 reads TGTGCCAGCAGTTTGACGGAGTACAATGAGCAGTTCTTC.

This clone has only one observation. The chain has TRBV30 and TRBJ1-2; D is unresolved. CDR1 and CDR2 from the germline V gene are GTSNPN and SVGIG (reference sequence). The CDR3 covers 13 residues. V lost 5 bases, J lost 0 bases, and 10 bases lay in between. CDR3 in amino acids: CAWSFGANYGYTF. The CDR3 DNA reads as TGTGCCTGGTCTTTCGGTGCTAACTATGGCTACACCTTC.

The rearrangement links TRBV5-6 to TRBJ2-7, with D possibly being TRBD2 (5 bases). V was trimmed by 1 base and J by 3 bases, leaving 11 bases between them. This CDR3 region has 14 residues. The germline V gene encodes CDR1 SGHDT and CDR2 YYEEEE. The CDR3 protein is CASSLKAGLYEQYF. CDR3 sequence (DNA): TGTGCCAGCAGCTTGAAGGCGGGCCTCTACGAGCAGTACTTC.

This clone appeared a single time. The V call is TRBV2, the J call TRBJ2-7; TRBD1 might be the D (5 bases). CDR1 is SNHLY, CDR2 FYNNEI, per germline. The CDR3 is made up of 17 amino acids. The germline V and J ends were trimmed by 7 bases and 3 bases, with 25 bases remaining between them. The CDR3 spells CASTPSRRRAASYEQYF. The CDR3 nucleotides are TGTGCCAGCACCCCCTCCCGTCGCAGGGCGGCAAGCTACGAGCAGTACTTC.

The V gene is TRBV7-9, the J gene TRBJ2-4; 12 positions match TRBD2. The trim removed 5 bases at V and 5 bases at J, leaving 10 bases unmatched. Germline CDR1 reads SEHNR; CDR2 reads FQNEAQ (reference sequence). The CDR3 has 17 residues. CDR3 nucleotide sequence: TGTGCCAGCAGCCATCCCCCTAGCGGGAGGGTCCAAAACATTCAGTACTTC. Translating it yields CASSHPPSGRVQNIQYF.

This clone has a single count. The CDR3 loop is CASSEVPGQGTSYNEQFF. CDR3 DNA: TGTGCCAGCAGTGAAGTGCCGGGACAGGGGACGTCCTACAATGAGCAGTTCTTC. The J gene is TRBJ2-1, the V gene TRBV25-1, with 10 nucleotides matching TRBD1. CDR1 and CDR2 (germline): MGHDK, SYGVNS. V shed 2 bases and J 1 base; nucleotides not matched to a gene: 8. The length of the CDR3 is 18 residues.

This clone was counted between two and nine times. The J gene is TRBJ2-1, the V gene TRBV10-3, with 9 bases lining up with TRBD2. Losses at the gene ends were 5 bases for V and 6 bases for J; bases not matched to a gene: 5. The CDR3 is 14 amino acids. CDR1 is ENHRY, CDR2 SYGVKD, per germline. The DNA of the CDR3 is TGTGCCATCAGTTGGCGGGAGGGGTTCAATGAGCAGTTCTTC. Translating gives CAISWREGFNEQFF.

V and J are TRBV11-1 and TRBJ2-1; the match to TRBD2 covers 8 bases. This CDR3 has 14 amino acids. Per germline, CDR1 SGHAT and CDR2 FQDESV (reference sequence). Germline trimming cut 5 bases from V and 4 bases from J; bases unmatched to any gene: 4. The CDR3 here is CASSLSGVYNEQFF. The CDR3 DNA is TGTGCCAGCAGCCTTAGCGGGGTATACAATGAGCAGTTCTTC. Supplemented by reference TRBV11-1 and TRBJ2-1, the full variable domain reads EAEVAQSPRYKITEKSQAVAFWCDPISGHATLYWYRQILGQGPELLVQFQDESVVDDSQLPKDRFSAERLKGVDSTLKIQPAELGDSAMYLCASSLSGVYNEQFFGPGTRLTVL.

In DNA, the CDR3 is TGTGCCAGTTCCCGGGACATCCGAGTGGATACGCAGTATTTT. Amino acids: CASSRDIRVDTQYF. This chain links TRBV6-1 with TRBJ2-3, with D perhaps TRBD1 (6 bases). This CDR3 is 14 amino acids long. Germline CDR1 MNHNS, CDR2 SASEGT. Trimming pared 9 bases from V and 6 bases from J, leaving 19 bases between.

The chain has TRBV5-1 and TRBJ2-7, with 7 bases fitting TRBD1. The V and J ends lost 4 bases and 3 bases, in that order; junction bases with no gene match: 7. The CDR3 runs to 14 residues. Per germline, CDR1 SGHRS and CDR2 YFSETQ. CDR3: CASSPGTVNYEQYF. The CDR3 DNA reads TGCGCCAGCAGCCCAGGGACAGTTAACTACGAGCAGTACTTC.

The J gene is TRBJ2-7, the V gene TRBV6-5, with 7 positions matching TRBD1. The germline V gene has CDR1 MNHEY and CDR2 SVGAGI. Losses at the gene ends were 6 bases for V and 6 bases for J; bases not matched to a gene: 8. The length of the CDR3 is 13 residues. DNA of the CDR3: TGTGCCAGCAGCACGAGGACAGGTAGCGAGCAGTACTTC. Its translation is CASSTRTGSEQYF.

This chain connects TRBV2 to TRBJ2-3, with 10 bases that match TRBD2. V shed 7 bases, J shed 0 bases, and the junction held 7 bases outside the gene matches. CDR3 size: 16 residues. Germline CDR1 reads SNHLY; CDR2 reads FYNNEI. Here the CDR3 reads CASIRLAGVSTDTQYF. The CDR3 coding sequence is TGTGCCAGCATACGTCTAGCGGGAGTGAGCACAGATACGCAGTATTTT.

This clone showed up just a few times. The chain employs TRBV28 and TRBJ1-2, with D perhaps matching TRBD1 (5 bases). The CDR3 runs 16 residues. The germline CDR1 and CDR2 sequences are MDHEN and SYDVKM. Trimming stripped 6 bases from V and 2 bases from J, with 19 bases between. The CDR3 bases are TGTGCCAGCAGCTCGACCCGGCAGGGCCCGAACTATGGCTACACCTTC. This sequence encodes CASSSTRQGPNYGYTF.

The rearrangement links TRBV7-2 to TRBJ1-5; a weak D match, TRBD1 (5 bases). V gave up 5 bases and J gave up 4 bases, with 15 bases separating them. This CDR3 has 15 amino acids. The germline gives CDR1 SGHTA, CDR2 FQGNSA. The CDR3 region has the DNA TGTGCCAGCAGCCGATGGGCAGGGTCGAATCAGCCCCAGCATTTT. Protein: CASSRWAGSNQPQHF.

The CDR3 DNA sequence: TGTGCCAGCAAACGCGGGAGTTCCTACGAGCAGTACTTC. It specifies CASKRGSSYEQYF. This chain joins TRBV2 and TRBJ2-7, with 7 bases that match TRBD2. This CDR3 has 13 amino acids. V lost 7 bases and J lost 1; bases outside the gene matches: 4. Germline CDR1 reads SNHLY; CDR2 reads FYNNEI.

V usage is TRBV18 and J usage is TRBJ1-2; tentative D call: TRBD1 (5 bases). The germline V and J ends were trimmed by 0 bases and 0 bases, with 11 bases remaining between them. The germline gives CDR1 KGHSH, CDR2 LQKENI. The CDR3 is 16 residues long. The CDR3: CASSPPGGFANYGYTF. The CDR3 coding sequence is TGTGCCAGCTCACCACCGGGGGGGTTCGCTAACTATGGCTACACCTTC. Based on the CDR3 plus reference TRBV18 and TRBJ1-2, the full variable domain is NAGVMQNPRHLVRRRGQEARLRCSPMKGHSHVYWYRQLPEEGLKFMVYLQKENIIDESGMPKERFSAEFPKEGPSILRIQQVVRGDSAAYFCASSPPGGFANYGYTFGSGTRLTVV.

There are a few counts of this clone. V and J are TRBV7-9 and TRBJ2-1; tentatively, D is TRBD1 (5 bases). V lost 6 bases and J 4 bases, leaving 13 bases between the germline ends. This CDR3 has 14 amino acids. The V gene's germline CDR1 is SEHNR and CDR2 FQNEAQ (reference sequence). The CDR3 region has the DNA TGTGCCAGCAGTTGGACATTCCTTTACAATGAGCAGTTCTTC. This encodes CASSWTFLYNEQFF.

V gene TRBV1 combines with J gene TRBJ2-2; the table's D gene call, TRBD2, was not cross checked with the DNA. TRBV1 is deemed a pseudogene. The CDR3 length is 17 residues. In DNA, the CDR3 is TGCACCAGCAGCCAAGATTCGAGTAGCGGGTTCTGCCGGGAGCTGTTTTTT. Encoded protein: CTSSQDSSSGFCRELFF.

The V gene is TRBV5-1, the J gene TRBJ2-1; TRBD2 matches at 14 bases. The CDR3 has 15 residues. With 4 bases clipped from V and 8 bases from J, the junction kept 5 bases outside the gene matches. The germline gives CDR1 SGHRS, CDR2 YFSETQ. The CDR3 is CASSNGLAGGDEQFF. The CDR3 nucleotides read TGCGCCAGCAGCAATGGACTAGCGGGAGGAGATGAGCAGTTCTTC.

The chain links TRBV27 to TRBJ1-2; D possibly corresponds to TRBD1 (6 bases). CDR3 length: 14 residues. The germline V gene encodes CDR1 MNHEY and CDR2 SMNVEV (reference sequence). With 0 bases removed from V and 4 bases from J, the gap between germline ends came to 9 bases. The CDR3 DNA follows: TGTGCCAGCAGTTTATCCGGACAGCTCTATGGCTACACCTTC. This translates into CASSLSGQLYGYTF.

This chain uses TRBV7-8 with TRBJ2-7; D possibly corresponds to TRBD2 (6 bases). The CDR3 runs to 15 residues. Germline lookup yields CDR1 SGHVS and CDR2 FQNEAQ. V lost 5 bases and J lost 0, with 14 bases in between. The CDR3 is CASSLLSGSSYEQYF. CDR3 bases: TGTGCCAGCAGCCTCCTTAGCGGAAGCTCCTACGAGCAGTACTTC.

The chain has TRBV30 and TRBJ1-6, with 11 bases identical to TRBD1. CDR1 GTSNPN and CDR2 SVGIG come from the germline V gene (reference sequence). The CDR3 loop spans 18 amino acids. V gave up 7 bases and J gave up 1 base; unmatched junction bases: 12. The CDR3 here is CALFYGTGGSSYNSPLHF. Written as DNA, the CDR3 is TGTGCCTTGTTCTACGGGACAGGGGGAAGTTCCTATAATTCACCCCTCCACTTT.

This clone was seen once. The rearrangement links TRBV5-6 to TRBJ2-1; 9 positions match TRBD2. CDR1 is SGHDT and CDR2 is YYEEEE in the germline V gene. This CDR3 is 16 amino acids long. V shed 0 bases and J 4 bases; nucleotides not matched to a gene: 5. The CDR3 here is CASSLVASGNYNEQFF. The CDR3 DNA is TGTGCCAGCAGCTTGGTGGCTAGCGGGAATTACAATGAGCAGTTCTTC.

This clone has only one observation. The chain combines TRBV10-3 with TRBJ1-1; D is uncertain. In germline, CDR1 is ENHRY, CDR2 SYGVKD. This CDR3 has 10 residues. The germline V and J ends were trimmed by 7 bases and 6 bases, with 6 bases remaining between them. The CDR3 DNA reads as TGTGCCATCACAGTGCCTGAAGCTTTCTTT. Protein: CAITVPEAFF.